This TCR beta chain was identified during a study of T cell repertoires in cytomegalovirus infection. The overall study: It can be stated that public TCR beta signatures indicated CMV infection as well as a matching HLA type.

From the reads, TCRdb called clonotypes with MiXCR, one entry per CDR3 protein. This sample has roughly 190,000 distinct CDR3 sequences; roughly 9% occur once, and the top ten carry about 5%. Whole-study results and caveats: Summed frequency of shared TCR beta families picked out CMV carriers who also had the relevant HLA. It was HLA-C-restricted CMV-specific TCR beta clonotypes that dominated the response ex vivo.

This clonotype was seen at least ten times. The target antigen is unknown. Looked up from germline, CDR1 is SGHVS and CDR2 is FQNEAQ. The CDR3 has 16 amino acids. The ends lost 5 bases at V and 1 base at J; junction bases unmatched: 7. Sequencing used PBMCs. The chain recombines TRBV7-8 with TRBJ2-7; 11 nucleotides agree with TRBD2. The receptor comes from a human donor in good health (CMV status not recorded). Some clones in this sample may be carry-over from other donors' samples. CDR3: CASSPMGTSGSYEQYF. The CDR3 DNA is TGTGCCAGCAGCCCCATGGGGACTAGCGGTTCCTACGAGCAGTACTTC.